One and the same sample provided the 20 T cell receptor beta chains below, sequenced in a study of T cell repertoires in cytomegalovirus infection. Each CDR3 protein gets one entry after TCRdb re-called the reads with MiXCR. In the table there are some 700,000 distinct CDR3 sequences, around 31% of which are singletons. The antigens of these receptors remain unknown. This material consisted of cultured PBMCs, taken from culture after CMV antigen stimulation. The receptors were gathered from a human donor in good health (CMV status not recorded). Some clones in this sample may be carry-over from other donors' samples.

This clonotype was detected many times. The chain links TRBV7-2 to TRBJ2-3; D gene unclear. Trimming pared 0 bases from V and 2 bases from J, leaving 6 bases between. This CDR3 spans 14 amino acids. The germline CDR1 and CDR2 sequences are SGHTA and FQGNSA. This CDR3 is CASSLAGPTDTQYF. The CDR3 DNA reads TGTGCCAGCAGCTTAGCGGGCCCCACAGATACGCAGTATTTT.

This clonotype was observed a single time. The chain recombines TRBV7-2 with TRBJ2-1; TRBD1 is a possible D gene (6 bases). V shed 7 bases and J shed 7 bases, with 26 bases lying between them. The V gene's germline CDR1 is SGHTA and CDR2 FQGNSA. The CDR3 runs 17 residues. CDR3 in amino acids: CASINKIPWGRGNEQFF. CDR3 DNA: TGTGCCAGCATCAATAAGATTCCGTGGGGGCGCGGTAATGAGCAGTTCTTC.

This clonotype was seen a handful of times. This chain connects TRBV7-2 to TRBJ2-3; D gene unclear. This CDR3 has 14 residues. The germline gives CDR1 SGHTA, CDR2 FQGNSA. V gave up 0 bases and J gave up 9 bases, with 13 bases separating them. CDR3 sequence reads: CASSLAGTASTQYF. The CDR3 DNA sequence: TGTGCCAGCAGCTTAGCGGGCACTGCGTCCACGCAGTATTTT.

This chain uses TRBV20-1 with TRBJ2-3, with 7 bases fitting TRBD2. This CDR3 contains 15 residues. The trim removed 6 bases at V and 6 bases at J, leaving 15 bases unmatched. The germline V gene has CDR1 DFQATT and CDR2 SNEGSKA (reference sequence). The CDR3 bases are TGCAGTGCGGCCGGGACTAAAGCCCGACAGGATACGCAGTATTTT. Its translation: CSAAGTKARQDTQYF.

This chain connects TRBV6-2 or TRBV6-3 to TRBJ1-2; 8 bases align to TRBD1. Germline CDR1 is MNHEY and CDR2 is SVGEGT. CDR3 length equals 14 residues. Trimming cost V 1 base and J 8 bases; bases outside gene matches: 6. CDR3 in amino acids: CASSYWTGMEGYTF. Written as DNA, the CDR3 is TGTGCCAGCAGTTACTGGACAGGGATGGAAGGCTACACCTTC.

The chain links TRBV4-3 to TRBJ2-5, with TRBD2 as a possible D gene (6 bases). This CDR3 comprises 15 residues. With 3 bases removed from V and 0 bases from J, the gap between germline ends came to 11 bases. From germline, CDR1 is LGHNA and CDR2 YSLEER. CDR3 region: CASSQGWGDQETQYF. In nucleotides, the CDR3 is TGCGCCAGCAGCCAGGGCTGGGGGGACCAAGAGACCCAGTACTTC.

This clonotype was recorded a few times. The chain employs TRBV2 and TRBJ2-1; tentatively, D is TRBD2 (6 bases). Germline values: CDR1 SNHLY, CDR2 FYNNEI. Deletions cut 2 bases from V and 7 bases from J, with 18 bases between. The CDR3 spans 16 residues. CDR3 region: CASSETRTIRENEQFF. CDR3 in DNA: TGTGCCAGCAGTGAAACCCGTACCATTCGGGAGAATGAGCAGTTCTTC.

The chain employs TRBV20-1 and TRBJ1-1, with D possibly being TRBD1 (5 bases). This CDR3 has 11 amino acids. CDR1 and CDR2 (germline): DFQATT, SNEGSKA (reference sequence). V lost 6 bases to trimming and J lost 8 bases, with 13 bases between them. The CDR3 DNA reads TGCAGTGCGGGGCGCGAGCGAGAAGCTTTCTTT. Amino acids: CSAGREREAFF.

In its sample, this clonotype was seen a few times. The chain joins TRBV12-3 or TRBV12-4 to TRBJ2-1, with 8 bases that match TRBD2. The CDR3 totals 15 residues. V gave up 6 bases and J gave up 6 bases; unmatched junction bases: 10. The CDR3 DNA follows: TGTGCCAGCAGGATAGCGGGGTTGGGGGGCAATGAGCAGTTCTTC. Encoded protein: CASRIAGLGGNEQFF.

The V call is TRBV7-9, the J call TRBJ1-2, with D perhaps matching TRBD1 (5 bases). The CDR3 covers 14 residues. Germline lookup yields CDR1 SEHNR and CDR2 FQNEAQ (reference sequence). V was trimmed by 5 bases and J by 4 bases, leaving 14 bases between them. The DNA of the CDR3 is TGTGCCAGCAGCAATCCCGGGACCACCTATGGCTACACCTTC. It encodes CASSNPGTTYGYTF.

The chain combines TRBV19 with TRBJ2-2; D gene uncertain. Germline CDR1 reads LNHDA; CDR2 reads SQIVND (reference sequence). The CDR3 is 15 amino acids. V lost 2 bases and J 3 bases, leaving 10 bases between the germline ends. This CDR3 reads CASSILTGDTGELFF. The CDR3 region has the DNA TGTGCCAGTAGTATACTGACGGGTGACACCGGGGAGCTGTTTTTT.

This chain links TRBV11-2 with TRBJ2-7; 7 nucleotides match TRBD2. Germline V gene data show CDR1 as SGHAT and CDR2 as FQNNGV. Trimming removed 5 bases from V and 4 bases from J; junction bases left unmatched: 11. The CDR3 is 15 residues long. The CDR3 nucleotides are TGTGCCAGCAGCCTAAGCGGGGATAGGGTTTACGAGCAGTACTTC. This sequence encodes CASSLSGDRVYEQYF.

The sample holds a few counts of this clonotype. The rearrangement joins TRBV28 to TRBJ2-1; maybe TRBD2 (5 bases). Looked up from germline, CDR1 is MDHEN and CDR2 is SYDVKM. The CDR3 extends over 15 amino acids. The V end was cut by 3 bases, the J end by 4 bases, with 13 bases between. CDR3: CASSLGAFPYNEQFF. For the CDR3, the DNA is TGTGCCAGCAGTTTGGGAGCCTTCCCTTACAATGAGCAGTTCTTC.

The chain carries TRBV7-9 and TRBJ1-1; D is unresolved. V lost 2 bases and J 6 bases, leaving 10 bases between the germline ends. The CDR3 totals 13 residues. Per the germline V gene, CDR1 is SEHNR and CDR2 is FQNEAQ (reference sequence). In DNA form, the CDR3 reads TGTGCCAGCAGCTTAACTCGGCAATCTGAAGCTTTCTTT. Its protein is CASSLTRQSEAFF.

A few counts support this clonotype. The chain's CDR3 is CASSSSSGGETQYF. The DNA for the CDR3 is TGTGCCAGCAGCTCATCTAGCGGGGGAGAGACCCAGTACTTC. This rearrangement joins TRBV5-4 to TRBJ2-5; the match to TRBD2 covers 10 bases. CDR3 size: 14 residues. With 3 bases clipped from V and 4 bases from J, the junction kept 3 bases outside the gene matches. Germline loops: CDR1 SGHNT, CDR2 YYREEE (reference sequence).

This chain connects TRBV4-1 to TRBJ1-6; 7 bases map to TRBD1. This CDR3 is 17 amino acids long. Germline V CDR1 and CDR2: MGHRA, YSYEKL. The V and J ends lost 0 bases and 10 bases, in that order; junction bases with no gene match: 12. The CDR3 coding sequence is TGCGCCAGCAGCCAAGATAGGACAGGTTCGGATGGGTCACCCCTCCACTTT. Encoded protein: CASSQDRTGSDGSPLHF.

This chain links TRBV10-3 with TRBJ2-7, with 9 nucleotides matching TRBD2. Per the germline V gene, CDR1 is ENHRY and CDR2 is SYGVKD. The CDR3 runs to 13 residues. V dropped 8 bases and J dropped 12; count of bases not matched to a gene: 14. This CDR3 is CAIRSPAGGSVYF. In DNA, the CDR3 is TGTGCCATCCGATCGCCGGCGGGAGGGTCGGTGTACTTC.

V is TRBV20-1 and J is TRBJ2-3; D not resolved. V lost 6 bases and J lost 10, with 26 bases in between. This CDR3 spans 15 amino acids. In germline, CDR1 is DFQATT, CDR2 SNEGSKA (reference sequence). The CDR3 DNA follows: TGCAGTGCCCTAATGGGTGGAGCCCCCCCAGCCCCGCAGTATTTT. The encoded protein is CSALMGGAPPAPQYF.

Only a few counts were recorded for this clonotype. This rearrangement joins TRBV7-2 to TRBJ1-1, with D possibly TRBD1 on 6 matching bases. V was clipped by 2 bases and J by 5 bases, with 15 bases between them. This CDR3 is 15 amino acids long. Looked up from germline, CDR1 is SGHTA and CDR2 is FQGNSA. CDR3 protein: CASSLFPGQGTEAFF. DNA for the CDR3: TGTGCCAGCAGCTTATTTCCGGGGCAGGGGACTGAAGCTTTCTTT.

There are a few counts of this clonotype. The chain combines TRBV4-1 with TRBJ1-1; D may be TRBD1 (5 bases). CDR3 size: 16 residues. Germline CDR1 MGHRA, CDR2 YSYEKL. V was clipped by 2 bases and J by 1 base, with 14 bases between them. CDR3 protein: CASSQLPDGANTEAFF. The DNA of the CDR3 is TGCGCCAGCAGCCAATTACCCGACGGGGCGAACACTGAAGCTTTCTTT.